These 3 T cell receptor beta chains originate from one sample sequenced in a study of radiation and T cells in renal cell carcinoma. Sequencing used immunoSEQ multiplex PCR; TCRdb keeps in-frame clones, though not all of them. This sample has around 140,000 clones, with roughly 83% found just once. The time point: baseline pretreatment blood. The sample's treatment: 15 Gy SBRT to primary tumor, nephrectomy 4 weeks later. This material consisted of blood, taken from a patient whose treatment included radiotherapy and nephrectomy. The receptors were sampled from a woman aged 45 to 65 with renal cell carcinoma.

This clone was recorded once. The CDR3 DNA sequence: TGCGCCAGCAGCCAAGATGGGGTTGTAGCAAACACTGAAGCTTTCTTT. Its translation: CASSQDGVVANTEAFF. This chain links TRBV4-3 with TRBJ1-1, with unresolved D. The CDR3 covers 16 residues. V was pared by 0 bases and J by 2 bases, with 13 bases between. Germline assignment: CDR1 LGHNA and CDR2 YSLEER.

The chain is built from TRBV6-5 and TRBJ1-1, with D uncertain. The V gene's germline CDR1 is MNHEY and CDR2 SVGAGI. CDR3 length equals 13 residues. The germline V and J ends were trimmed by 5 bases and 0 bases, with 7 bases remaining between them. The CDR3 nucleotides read TGTGCCAGCAGTCTGCAGTTGAACACTGAAGCTTTCTTT. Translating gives CASSLQLNTEAFF.

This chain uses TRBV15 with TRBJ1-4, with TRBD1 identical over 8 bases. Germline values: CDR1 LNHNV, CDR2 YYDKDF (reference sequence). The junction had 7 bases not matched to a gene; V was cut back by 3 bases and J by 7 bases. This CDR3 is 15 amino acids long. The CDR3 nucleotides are TGTGCCACCAGCAGGGACAGGGAACAGGGTGAAAAACTGTTTTTT. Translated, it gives CATSRDREQGEKLFF. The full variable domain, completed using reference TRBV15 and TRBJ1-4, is DAMVIQNPRYQVTQFGKPVTLSCSQTLNHNVMYWYQQKSSQAPKLLFHYYDKDFNNEADTPDNFQSRRPNTSFCFLDIRSPGLGDTAMYLCATSRDREQGEKLFFGSGTQLSVL.